These 16 T cell receptor beta chains came from one sample sequenced in a study of OX40 agonist ivuxolimab in advanced cancers. Assay: immunoSEQ multiplex PCR; the TCRdb copy retains only in-frame clones and omits some. The sample consists of about 50,000 clones, roughly 85% of them appearing once. Sequencing used CD4+ or CD8+ T cells sorted from blood, obtained in a trial of the OX40 agonist ivuxolimab. The origin of the receptors is an adult with an advanced solid tumor such as melanoma, head and neck, liver or kidney cancer.

The V call is TRBV11-3, the J call TRBJ1-1; D is perhaps TRBD1 (6 bases). Germline V gene data show CDR1 as SGHNT and CDR2 as YENEEA. Trimming removed 0 bases from V and 4 bases from J, with 9 bases in between. There are 14 residues in the CDR3. CDR3 in DNA: TGTGCCAGCAGCTTAGAGGGGGGGCCCACTGAAGCTTTCTTT. This codes for CASSLEGGPTEAFF.

The chain uses TRBV11-3 and TRBJ2-5; no reliable D call. Germline lookup yields CDR1 SGHNT and CDR2 YENEEA. The V end was cut by 4 bases, the J end by 0 bases, with 15 bases between. The CDR3 consists of 16 residues. CDR3 amino acids: CASSSRADLYQETQYF. In nucleotides, the CDR3 is TGTGCCAGCAGCTCCCGGGCCGACTTGTACCAAGAGACCCAGTACTTC.

The V call is TRBV19, the J call TRBJ2-2; D is perhaps TRBD2 (6 bases). CDR3 length: 12 amino acids. V lost 6 bases and J 7 bases, leaving 9 bases between the germline ends. CDR1 and CDR2 from the germline V gene are LNHDA and SQIVND (reference sequence). CDR3 sequence (DNA): TGTGCCAGTAGCCCAGCGGGCGGGGAGCTGTTTTTT. Translated, it gives CASSPAGGELFF.

J is TRBJ1-2 and V is TRBV30, with no clear D. This CDR3 is built from 11 residues. CDR1 GTSNPN and CDR2 SVGIG come from the germline V gene (reference sequence). Trimming removed 5 bases at V and 7 bases at J, with 11 bases between. CDR3 nucleotide sequence: TGTGCCTGGGCTGCGGGTGGTGGCTACACCTTC. Translating gives CAWAAGGGYTF. The variable domain in full, completed from reference TRBV30 and TRBJ1-2, reads SQTIHQWPATLVQPVGSPLSLECTVEGTSNPNLYWYRQAAGRGLQLLFYSVGIGQISSEVPQNLSASRPQDRQFILSSKKLLLSDSGFYLCAWAAGGGYTFGSGTRLTVV.

V is TRBV30 and J is TRBJ1-1; D perhaps matches TRBD1 (5 bases). The germline V gene has CDR1 GTSNPN and CDR2 SVGIG (reference sequence). V lost 4 bases, J lost 1 base, and 19 bases lay in between. This CDR3 has 16 amino acids. The CDR3 bases are TGTGCCTGGAAGAAGGCAGGGAATATCAAGAACACTGAAGCTTTCTTT. It is translated as CAWKKAGNIKNTEAFF.

The genes are TRBV30 and TRBJ1-5; 10 bases agree with TRBD1. This CDR3 is built from 16 residues. The trim removed 7 bases at V and 7 bases at J, leaving 16 bases unmatched. Germline CDR1 reads GTSNPN; CDR2 reads SVGIG (reference sequence). The CDR3 loop reads CAYRSRDRGVNQPQHF. The DNA of the CDR3 is TGTGCCTATCGGTCCCGGGACAGGGGTGTAAACCAGCCCCAGCATTTT.

This chain connects TRBV29-1 to TRBJ2-1, with a tentative D call TRBD2 (5 bases). V gave up 4 bases and J gave up 2 bases, with 6 bases separating them. This CDR3 region has 12 residues. In germline, CDR1 is SQVTM, CDR2 ANQGSEA. CDR3 coding DNA: TGCAGCGTTGCGGGAACCTACAATGAGCAGTTCTTC. It translates to CSVAGTYNEQFF.

This clone has only one observation. The rearrangement uses TRBV19 and TRBJ2-5; 7 bases are a match to TRBD2. Matching the DNA end better, TRBJ2-7 makes the J call doubtful. CDR1 is LNHDA, CDR2 SQIVND, per germline (reference sequence). The CDR3 covers 12 residues. The chain's CDR3 is CASSFSSGEQYF. CDR3 DNA: TGTGCCAGTTCGTTCTCTAGCGGCGAGCAGTACTTC.

V and J are TRBV14 and TRBJ2-5; D is unclear. Germline V gene sequence: CDR1 SGHDN, CDR2 FVKESK. This CDR3 is 13 amino acids long. Trimming took off 5 bases at V and 5 bases at J, with 12 bases between the two ends. The CDR3 here is CASSALGPETQYF. CDR3 in DNA: TGTGCCAGCAGCGCCCTTGGGCCCGAGACCCAGTACTTC. The full variable domain, completed using reference TRBV14 and TRBJ2-5, is EAGVTQFPSHSVIEKGQTVTLRCDPISGHDNLYWYRRVMGKEIKFLLHFVKESKQDESGMPNNRFLAERTGGTYSTLKVQPAELEDSGVYFCASSALGPETQYFGPGTRLLVL.

The chain joins TRBV5-1 to TRBJ2-1; 11 nucleotides align to TRBD2. The V and J ends lost 1 base and 3 bases, in that order; junction bases with no gene match: 3. The germline gives CDR1 SGHRS, CDR2 YFSETQ. CDR3 length: 16 residues. CDR3 in amino acids: CASSLLAGGYYNEQFF. The CDR3 DNA reads TGCGCCAGCAGCTTGTTAGCGGGAGGGTACTACAATGAGCAGTTCTTC.

The chain carries TRBV11-3 and TRBJ2-7; 9 nucleotides align to TRBD1. This CDR3 is 15 amino acids long. Germline trimming cut 6 bases from V and 2 bases from J; bases unmatched to any gene: 8. CDR1 is SGHNT, CDR2 YENEEA, per germline. The DNA of the CDR3 is TGTGCCAGCAGTCTCCGGACAGGGGAGACCTACGAGCAGTACTTC. Translating gives CASSLRTGETYEQYF. Filled out from reference TRBV11-3 and TRBJ2-7, the complete variable domain reads EAGVVQSPRYKIIEKKQPVAFWCNPISGHNTLYWYLQNLGQGPELLIRYENEEAVDDSQLPKDRFSAERLKGVDSTLKIQPAELGDSAVYLCASSLRTGETYEQYFGPGTRLTVT.

V gene TRBV19 combines with J gene TRBJ1-5; D is ambiguous. V shed 3 bases and J shed 0 bases, with 9 bases lying between them. CDR3 length: 15 residues. CDR1 is LNHDA and CDR2 is SQIVND in the germline V gene (reference sequence). The CDR3 sequence: CASSISVNSNQPQHF. The CDR3 region has the DNA TGTGCCAGTAGTATCTCCGTAAATAGCAATCAGCCCCAGCATTTT.

This clone showed up just once. The chain carries TRBV27 and TRBJ1-5; 9 bases map to TRBD1. The V segment lost 8 bases and the J segment 4 bases; nucleotides outside the gene matches: 6. This CDR3 contains 14 residues. Germline V lookup: CDR1 MNHEY, CDR2 SMNVEV (reference sequence). CDR3 bases: TGTGCCAGCTCCCGGACAGGGGTTAATCAGCCCCAGCATTTT. Translated, it gives CASSRTGVNQPQHF.

To note about this clone: The junction and the germline gene differ at one end; a read error may be behind it. This chain connects TRBV7-7 to TRBJ2-7; 9 bases map to TRBD2. CDR3 length equals 14 residues. Germline V gives CDR1 SSHAT, CDR2 FNYEAQ (reference sequence). The CDR3 region is CASSASSGTYEQYF. In DNA form, the CDR3 reads TGTGCTAGCAGCGCTTCTAGCGGGACTTACGAGCAGTACTTC.

The chain has TRBV6-5 and TRBJ1-4, with TRBD1 as a possible D gene (5 bases). Germline assignment: CDR1 MNHEY and CDR2 SVGAGI. Trimming took 1 base from V and 7 from J, leaving 13 bases between them. This CDR3 region has 15 residues. CDR3 coding DNA: TGTGCCAGCAGTTACTTTCGGGGAGGGGTTGAAAAACTGTTTTTT. Residues: CASSYFRGGVEKLFF.

This chain connects TRBV19 to TRBJ2-7; 10 positions agree with TRBD2. Germline V gene sequence: CDR1 LNHDA, CDR2 SQIVND (reference sequence). V dropped 5 bases and J dropped 0; count of bases not matched to a gene: 4. The CDR3 totals 15 residues. The DNA for the CDR3 is TGTGCCAGTAGTGGACTAGCGGCCCACTCCTACGAGCAGTACTTC. As protein: CASSGLAAHSYEQYF.